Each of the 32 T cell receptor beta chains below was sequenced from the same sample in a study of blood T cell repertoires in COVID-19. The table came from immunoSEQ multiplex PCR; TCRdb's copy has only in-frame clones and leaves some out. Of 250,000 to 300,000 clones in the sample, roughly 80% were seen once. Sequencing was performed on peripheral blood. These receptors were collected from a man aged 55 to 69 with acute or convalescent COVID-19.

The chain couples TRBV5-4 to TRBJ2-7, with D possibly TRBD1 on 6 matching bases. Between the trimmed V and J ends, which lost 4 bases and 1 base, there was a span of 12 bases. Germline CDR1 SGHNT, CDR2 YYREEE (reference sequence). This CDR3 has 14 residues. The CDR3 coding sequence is TGTGCCAGCAGCGCGACAGGTAATTCCTACGAGCAGTACTTC. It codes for CASSATGNSYEQYF.

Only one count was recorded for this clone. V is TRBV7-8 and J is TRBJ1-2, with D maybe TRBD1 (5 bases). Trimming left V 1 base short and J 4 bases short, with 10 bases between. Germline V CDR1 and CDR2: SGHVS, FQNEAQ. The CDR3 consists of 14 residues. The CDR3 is CASSLGGAGYGYTF. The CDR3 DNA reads TGTGCCAGCAGCTTAGGGGGCGCTGGCTATGGCTACACCTTC.

Here the CDR3 reads CASSQSTGPGTYEQYF. The CDR3 coding sequence is TGTGCCAGCAGCCAATCGACTGGTCCCGGGACCTACGAGCAGTACTTC. The V gene is TRBV3-1 (or the pseudogene TRBV3-2), the J gene TRBJ2-7; weak D call: TRBD2 (5 bases). V was cut by 2 bases and J by 2 bases, with 16 bases left in between. Germline V CDR1 and CDR2: LGHDT, YNNKEL (reference sequence). This CDR3 contains 16 residues.

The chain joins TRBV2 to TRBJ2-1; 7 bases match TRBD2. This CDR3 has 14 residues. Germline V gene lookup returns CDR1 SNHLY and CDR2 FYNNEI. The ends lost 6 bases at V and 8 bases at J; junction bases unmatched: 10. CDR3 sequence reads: CASSIEAGRDEQFF. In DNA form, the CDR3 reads TGTGCCAGCAGCATCGAAGCGGGGCGGGATGAGCAGTTCTTC.

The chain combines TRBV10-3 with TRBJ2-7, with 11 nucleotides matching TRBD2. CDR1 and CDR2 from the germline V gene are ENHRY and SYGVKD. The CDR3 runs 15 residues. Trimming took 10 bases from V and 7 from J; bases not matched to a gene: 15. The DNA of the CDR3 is TGTGCCACCGTGGGGGTGCTAGCGGGAGGAGGTGAGCAGTACTTC. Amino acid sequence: CATVGVLAGGGEQYF.

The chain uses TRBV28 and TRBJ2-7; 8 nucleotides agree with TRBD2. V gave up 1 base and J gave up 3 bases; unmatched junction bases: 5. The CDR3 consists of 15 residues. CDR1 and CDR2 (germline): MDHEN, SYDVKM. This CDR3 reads CASSLFPGGFYEQYF. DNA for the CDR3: TGTGCCAGCAGTTTATTCCCGGGAGGGTTCTACGAGCAGTACTTC.

Here the CDR3 DNA reads TGTGCTAGTGCCTCTAGCGGGGGGAAAGAGACCCAGTACTTC. This sequence encodes CASASSGGKETQYF. This sequence joins TRBV12-5 and TRBJ2-5; TRBD2 matches at 11 bases. V lost 7 bases and J lost 3; bases outside the gene matches: 4. CDR1 LGHNT and CDR2 FRNRAP come from the germline V gene. The CDR3 has 14 amino acids.

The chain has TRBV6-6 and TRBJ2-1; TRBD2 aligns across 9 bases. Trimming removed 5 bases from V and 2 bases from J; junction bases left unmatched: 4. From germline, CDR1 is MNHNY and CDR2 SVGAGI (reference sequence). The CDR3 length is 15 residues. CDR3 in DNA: TGTGCCAGCAGTCGTGCGGGAGGGCCCTACAATGAGCAGTTCTTC. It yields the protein CASSRAGGPYNEQFF.

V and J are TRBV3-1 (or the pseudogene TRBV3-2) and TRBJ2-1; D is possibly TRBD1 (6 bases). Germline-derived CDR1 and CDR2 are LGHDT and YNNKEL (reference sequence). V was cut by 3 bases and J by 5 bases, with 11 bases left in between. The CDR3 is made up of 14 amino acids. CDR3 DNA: TGTGCCAGCAGCCACAGGGGCGACGACAATGAGCAGTTCTTC. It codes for CASSHRGDDNEQFF.

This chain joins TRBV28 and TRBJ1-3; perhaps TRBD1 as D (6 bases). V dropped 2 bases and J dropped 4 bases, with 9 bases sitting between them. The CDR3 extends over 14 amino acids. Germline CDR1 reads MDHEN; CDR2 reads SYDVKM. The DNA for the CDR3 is TGTGCCAGCAGTTTAAACAGGGCCGGAAACACCATATATTTT. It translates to CASSLNRAGNTIYF.

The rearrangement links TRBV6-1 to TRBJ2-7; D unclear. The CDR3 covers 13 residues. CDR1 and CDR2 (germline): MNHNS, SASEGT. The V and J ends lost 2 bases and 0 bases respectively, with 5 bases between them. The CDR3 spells CASSEHSSYEQYF. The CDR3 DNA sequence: TGTGCCAGCAGTGAACATAGCTCCTACGAGCAGTACTTC.

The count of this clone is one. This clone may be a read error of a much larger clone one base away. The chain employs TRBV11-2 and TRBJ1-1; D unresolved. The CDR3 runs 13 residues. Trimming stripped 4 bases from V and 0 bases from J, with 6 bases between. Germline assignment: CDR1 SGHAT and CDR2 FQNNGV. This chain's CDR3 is CASSWGVNTEAFF. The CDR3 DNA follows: TGTGCCAGCAGCTGGGGAGTGAACACTGAAGCTTTCTTT.

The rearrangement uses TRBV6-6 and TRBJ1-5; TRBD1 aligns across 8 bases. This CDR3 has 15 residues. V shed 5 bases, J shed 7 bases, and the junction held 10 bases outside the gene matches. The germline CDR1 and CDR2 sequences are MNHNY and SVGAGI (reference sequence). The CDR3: CASSAGGYPSQPQHF. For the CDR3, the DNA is TGTGCCAGCAGTGCAGGGGGCTATCCCAGCCAGCCCCAGCATTTT.

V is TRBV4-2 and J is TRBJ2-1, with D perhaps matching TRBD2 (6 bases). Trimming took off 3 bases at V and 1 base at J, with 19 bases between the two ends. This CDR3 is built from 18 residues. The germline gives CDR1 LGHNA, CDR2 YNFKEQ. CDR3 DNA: TGTGCCAGCAGCCAGGGGGGAGGTGGGGCTGGGTCCTACAATGAGCAGTTCTTC. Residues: CASSQGGGGAGSYNEQFF.

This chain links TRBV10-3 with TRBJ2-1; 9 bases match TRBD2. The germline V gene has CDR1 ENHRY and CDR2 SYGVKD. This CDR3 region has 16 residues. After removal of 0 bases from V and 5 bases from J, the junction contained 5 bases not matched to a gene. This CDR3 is CAISESAGGQNNEQFF. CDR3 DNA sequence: TGTGCCATCAGTGAGTCGGCGGGGGGGCAAAACAATGAGCAGTTCTTC.

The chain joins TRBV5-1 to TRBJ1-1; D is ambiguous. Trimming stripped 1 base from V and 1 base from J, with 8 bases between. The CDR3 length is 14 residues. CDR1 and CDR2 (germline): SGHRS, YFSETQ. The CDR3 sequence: CASSLTTKNTEAFF. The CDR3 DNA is TGCGCCAGCAGCTTGACGACAAAGAACACTGAAGCTTTCTTT.

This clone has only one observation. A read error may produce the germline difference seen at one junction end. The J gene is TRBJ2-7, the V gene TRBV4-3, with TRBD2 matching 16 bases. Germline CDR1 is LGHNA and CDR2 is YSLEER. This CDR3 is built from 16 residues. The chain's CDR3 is CASSPGLAGGSSEQYF. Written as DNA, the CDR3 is TGCGCCAGCAGCCCGGGACTAGCGGGAGGGTCCTCCGAGCAGTACTTC.

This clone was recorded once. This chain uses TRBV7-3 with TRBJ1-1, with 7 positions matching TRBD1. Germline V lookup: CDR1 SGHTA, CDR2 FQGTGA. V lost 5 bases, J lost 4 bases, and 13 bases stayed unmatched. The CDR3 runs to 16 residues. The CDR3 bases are TGTGCCAGCAGCCTCATGACAGGGCGAGGGAGCACTGAAGCTTTCTTT. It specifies CASSLMTGRGSTEAFF.

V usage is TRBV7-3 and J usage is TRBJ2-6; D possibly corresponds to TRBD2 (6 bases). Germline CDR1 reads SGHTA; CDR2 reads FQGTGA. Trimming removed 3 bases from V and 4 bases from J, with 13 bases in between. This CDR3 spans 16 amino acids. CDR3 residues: CASSFRREGGANVLTF. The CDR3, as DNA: TGTGCCAGCAGCTTCCGGCGGGAAGGAGGGGCCAACGTCCTGACTTTC. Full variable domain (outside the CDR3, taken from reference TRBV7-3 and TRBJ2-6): GAGVSQTPSNKVTEKGKYVELRCDPISGHTALYWYRQSLGQGPEFLIYFQGTGAADDSGLPNDRFFAVRPEGSVSTLKIQRTERGDSAVYLCASSFRREGGANVLTFGAGSRLTVL.

The CDR3 sequence is CASSYSRQAKNIQYF. CDR3 coding DNA: TGTGCCAGCAGTTACAGTAGACAAGCCAAAAACATTCAGTACTTC. The chain recombines TRBV6-2 or TRBV6-3 with TRBJ2-4; the D is unclear. The germline gives CDR1 MNHEY, CDR2 SVGEGT. This CDR3 has 15 residues. Trimming took off 2 bases at V and 0 bases at J, with 8 bases between the two ends.

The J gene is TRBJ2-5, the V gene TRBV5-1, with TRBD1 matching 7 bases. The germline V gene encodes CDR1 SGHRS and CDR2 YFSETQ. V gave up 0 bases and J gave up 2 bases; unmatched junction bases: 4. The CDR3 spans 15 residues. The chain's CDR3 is CASSLEGQPQETQYF. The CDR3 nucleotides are TGCGCCAGCAGCTTGGAGGGACAGCCACAAGAGACCCAGTACTTC.

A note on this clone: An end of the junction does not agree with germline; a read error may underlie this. The CDR3 DNA reads as TGTGCCAGCACCTTGGGGATCCCGGGCAATGAGCAGTTCTTC. Its translation is CASTLGIPGNEQFF. This chain uses TRBV5-6 with TRBJ2-1, with no clear D. Germline assignment: CDR1 SGHDT and CDR2 YYEEEE. This CDR3 has 14 amino acids.

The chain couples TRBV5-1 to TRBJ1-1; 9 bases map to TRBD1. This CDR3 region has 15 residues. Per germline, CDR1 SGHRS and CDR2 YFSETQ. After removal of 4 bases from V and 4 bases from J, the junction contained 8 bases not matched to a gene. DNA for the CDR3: TGCGCCAGCAGCCGGGACAGGGCGCAAGGCACTGAAGCTTTCTTT. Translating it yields CASSRDRAQGTEAFF.

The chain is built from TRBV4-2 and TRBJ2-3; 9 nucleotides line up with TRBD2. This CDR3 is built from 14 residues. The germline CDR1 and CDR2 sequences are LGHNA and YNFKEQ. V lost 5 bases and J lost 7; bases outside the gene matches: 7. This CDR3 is CASSGGGARHTQYF. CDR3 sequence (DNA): TGTGCCAGCAGCGGCGGGGGGGCCCGCCATACGCAGTATTTT.

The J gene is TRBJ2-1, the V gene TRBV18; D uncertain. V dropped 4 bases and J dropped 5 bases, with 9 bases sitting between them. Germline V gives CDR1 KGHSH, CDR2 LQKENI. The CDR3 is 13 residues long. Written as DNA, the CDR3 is TGTGCCAGCTCACAACAGAAGGACAATGAGCAGTTCTTC. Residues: CASSQQKDNEQFF.

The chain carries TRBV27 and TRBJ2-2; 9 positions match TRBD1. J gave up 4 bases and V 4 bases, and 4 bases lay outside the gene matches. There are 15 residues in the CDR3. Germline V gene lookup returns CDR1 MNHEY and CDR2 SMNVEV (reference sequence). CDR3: CASSSGQGITGELFF. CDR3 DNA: TGTGCCAGCAGTTCTGGACAGGGGATCACCGGGGAGCTGTTTTTT.

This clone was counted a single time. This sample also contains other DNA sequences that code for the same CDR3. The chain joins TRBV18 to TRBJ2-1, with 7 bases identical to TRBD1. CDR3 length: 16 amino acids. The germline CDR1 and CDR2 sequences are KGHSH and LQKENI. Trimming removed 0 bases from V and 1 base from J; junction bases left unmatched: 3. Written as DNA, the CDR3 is TGTGCCAGCTCACCACCGGCAGGGGGTTCCTACAATGAGCAGTTCTTC. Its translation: CASSPPAGGSYNEQFF.

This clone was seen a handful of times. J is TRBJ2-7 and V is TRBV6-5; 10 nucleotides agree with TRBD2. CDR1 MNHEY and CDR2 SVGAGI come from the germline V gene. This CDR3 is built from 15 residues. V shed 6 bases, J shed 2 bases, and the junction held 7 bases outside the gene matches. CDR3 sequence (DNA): TGTGCCAGCAGGAGCGGGCTAGCGGGGGCCTACGAGCAGTACTTC. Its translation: CASRSGLAGAYEQYF.

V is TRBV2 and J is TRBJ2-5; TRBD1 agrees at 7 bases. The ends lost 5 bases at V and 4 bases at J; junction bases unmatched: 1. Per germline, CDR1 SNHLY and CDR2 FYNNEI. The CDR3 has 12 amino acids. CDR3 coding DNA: TGTGCCAGCAGTTACAGGGGAGAGACCCAGTACTTC. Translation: CASSYRGETQYF. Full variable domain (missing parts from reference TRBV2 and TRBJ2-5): EPEVTQTPSHQVTQMGQEVILRCVPISNHLYFYWYRQILGQKVEFLVSFYNNEISEKSEIFDDQFSVERPDGSNFTLKIRSTKLEDSAMYFCASSYRGETQYFGPGTRLLVL.

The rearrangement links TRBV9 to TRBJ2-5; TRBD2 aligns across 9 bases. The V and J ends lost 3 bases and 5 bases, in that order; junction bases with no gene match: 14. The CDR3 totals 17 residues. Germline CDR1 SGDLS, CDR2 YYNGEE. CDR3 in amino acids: CASSAPNTAGGRETQYF. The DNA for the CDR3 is TGTGCCAGCAGCGCACCGAACACAGCGGGAGGAAGGGAGACCCAGTACTTC. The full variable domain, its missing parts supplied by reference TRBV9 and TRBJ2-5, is DSGVTQTPKHLITATGQRVTLRCSPRSGDLSVYWYQQSLDQGLQFLIQYYNGEERAKGNILERFSAQQFPDLHSELNLSSLELGDSALYFCASSAPNTAGGRETQYFGPGTRLLVL.

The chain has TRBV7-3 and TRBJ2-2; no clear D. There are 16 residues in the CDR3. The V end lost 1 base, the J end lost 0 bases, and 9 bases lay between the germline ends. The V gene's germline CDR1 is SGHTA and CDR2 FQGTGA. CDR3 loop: CASSLNSGSNTGELFF. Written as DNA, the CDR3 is TGTGCCAGCAGCTTAAACTCAGGTTCGAACACCGGGGAGCTGTTTTTT.

The CDR3 region has the DNA TGTGCCAGCAGCTCGCCGGGACAGGACTTCTATGGCTACACCTTC. Protein product: CASSSPGQDFYGYTF. The genes are TRBV7-6 and TRBJ1-2; 8 positions match TRBD1. V trimming: 4 bases; J trimming: 4 bases; junction bases outside the gene matches: 8. The CDR3 is made up of 15 amino acids. Germline V CDR1 and CDR2: SGHVS, FNYEAQ.